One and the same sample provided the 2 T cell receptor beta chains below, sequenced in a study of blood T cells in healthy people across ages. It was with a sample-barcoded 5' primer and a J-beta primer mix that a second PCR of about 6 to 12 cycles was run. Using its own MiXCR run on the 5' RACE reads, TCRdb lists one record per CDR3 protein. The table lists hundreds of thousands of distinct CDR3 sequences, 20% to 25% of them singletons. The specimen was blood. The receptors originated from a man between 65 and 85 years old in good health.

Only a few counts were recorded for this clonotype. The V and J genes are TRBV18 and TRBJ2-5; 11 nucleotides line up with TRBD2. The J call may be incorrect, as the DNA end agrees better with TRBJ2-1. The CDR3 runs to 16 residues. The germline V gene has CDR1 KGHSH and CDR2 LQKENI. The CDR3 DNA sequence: TGTGCCAGCTCACTATTAGCGGGAGGGGACTACAATGAGCAGTTCTTC. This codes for CASSLLAGGDYNEQFF.

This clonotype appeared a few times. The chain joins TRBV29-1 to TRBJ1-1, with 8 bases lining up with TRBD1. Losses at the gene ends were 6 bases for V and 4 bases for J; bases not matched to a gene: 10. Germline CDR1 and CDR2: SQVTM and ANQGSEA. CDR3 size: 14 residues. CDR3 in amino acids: CSVTGADPTTEAFF. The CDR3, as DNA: TGCAGCGTGACAGGGGCTGACCCAACCACTGAAGCTTTCTTT.